This T cell receptor beta chain was recovered during a study of blood T cell repertoires in COVID-19. Looking at the study overall: Acute and convalescent COVID-19 samples came from the United States, Italy and Spain.

Researchers sorted participants into cohorts using their self-reported clinical history. Data came from immunoSEQ multiplex PCR; TCRdb stores just in-frame clones and leaves some out. This sample has about 250,000 clones, with 80% to 95% found just once. Only one count was recorded for this clone. The source is a young woman who had recovered from COVID-19. The material sequenced was PBMCs or T cells enriched from blood (not recorded which).

CDR3 protein: CASSLRATGELFF. The CDR3 DNA sequence: TGTGCCAGCAGCTTAAGGGCAACCGGGGAGCTGTTTTTT. The chain joins TRBV7-3 to TRBJ2-2; D not resolved. V was shortened by 1 base and J by 5 bases, with 5 bases between the two germline ends. This CDR3 comprises 13 residues. CDR1 SGHTA and CDR2 FQGTGA come from the germline V gene. Full variable domain (outside the CDR3, taken from reference TRBV7-3 and TRBJ2-2): GAGVSQTPSNKVTEKGKYVELRCDPISGHTALYWYRQSLGQGPEFLIYFQGTGAADDSGLPNDRFFAVRPEGSVSTLKIQRTERGDSAVYLCASSLRATGELFFGEGSRLTVL.